This T cell receptor (beta chain) was sequenced during a study of cytomegalovirus exposure and HLA in healthy donors. Primers included in the PCR were 60 Vbeta and 13 Jbeta primers. Only in-frame clones appear in the TCRdb table, and some are missing; sequencing was by immunoSEQ multiplex PCR. This sample carries about 200,000 clones, 75% to 85% of them seen once, and the ten largest clones take 1.4%. This CDR3 has 10 residues. V dropped 6 bases and J dropped 5 bases, with 7 bases sitting between them. The V gene's germline CDR1 is GTSNPN and CDR2 SVGIG (reference sequence). Source material: PBMCs. The V and J genes are TRBV30 and TRBJ1-1; the D is unclear. The clonotype comes from a girl aged 10 to 17 in good health and CMV-seronegative. The CDR3 spells CACGRTEAFF. The CDR3 region has the DNA TGTGCCTGCGGGAGGACTGAAGCTTTCTTT.